These T cell receptor beta chains were read from a single sample in a study of blood T cell repertoires in COVID-19. Using immunoSEQ multiplex PCR, the repertoire was profiled, and TCRdb retains in-frame clones only, with some absent. Of under 50,000 clones in the sample, 69% were seen once. The sample comprised peripheral blood. All receptors derive from an older man with acute or convalescent COVID-19. CDR3s include the opening cysteine and the closing phenylalanine or tryptophan. The D gene is left open where the match is weak. Clone size is not always given. Where it is, it says once, few, many or a class for expanded clones.

V,size,D,J,DNA,CDR3
TRBV10-3,-,-,TRBJ1-5,TGTGCCATCAGTGAACAAGACAATCAGCCCCAGCATTTT,CAISEQDNQPQHF
TRBV30,-,-,TRBJ1-5,TGTGCCTGGAGTGTGGCCACGAGGGCAGAATACCGAAATCAGCCCCAGCATTTT,CAWSVATRAEYRNQPQHF
TRBV30,-,TRBD1,TRBJ1-4,TGTGCCTGGCGACCCGGGACAGAGAATGAAAAACTGTTTTTT,CAWRPGTENEKLFF
TRBV7-6,-,TRBD2,TRBJ2-3,TGTGCCAGCAGCGCCAGACTAGCGGGGAGCACAGATACGCAGTATTTT,CASSARLAGSTDTQYF
TRBV2,-,TRBD1,TRBJ2-3,TGTGCCAGCAGTGATGACAGGGGGCGAGATAGCACAGATACGCAGTATTTT,CASSDDRGRDSTDTQYF
TRBV19,few,TRBD1,TRBJ2-1,TGTGCCAGTAGTAGGCAGGGGGCCCACAATGAGCAGTTCTTC,CASSRQGAHNEQFF
TRBV7-2,few,-,TRBJ2-7,TGTGCCAGCAGCTTAGTCGCGGGGAATCGATACGAGCAGTACTTC,CASSLVAGNRYEQYF
TRBV7-9,once,TRBD2,TRBJ2-3,TGTGCCAGCAGCCTCCGGGCAGCGGGGGCGCTTAGCACAGATACGCAGTATTTT,CASSLRAAGALSTDTQYF
TRBV5-1,-,-,TRBJ2-1,TGCGCCAGCAGCTTGGCCGTCGGTGCTTATGAGTTCTTC,CASSLAVGAYEFF
TRBV29-1,-,-,TRBJ2-5,TGCAGCGTTACCCACGTAAGGGGGGGCCCGAACCAAGAGACCCAGTACTTC,CSVTHVRGGPNQETQYF